One and the same sample provided the 28 T cell receptor beta chains below, sequenced in a study of cytomegalovirus exposure and HLA in healthy donors (dated by TCRdb to about 2017). Receptors were amplified or captured by the immunoSEQ multiplex PCR assay. The multiplex PCR relied on a mix of 60 forward primers for TCR Vbeta segments and 13 reverse primers for TCR Jbeta segments. TCRdb stores this immuneACCESS table with in-frame sequences only. Part of the clones is absent; in the studies checked, under half of the shortfall reflects unresolved V genes, and no reason is known for the rest. This sample gives 100,000 to 150,000 clones in total; under 90% of them show up just once. The top ten clonotypes cover 3.6% of the sample. The specimen was PBMCs. These receptors were collected from a woman aged 40 to 49 in good health and CMV-seropositive.

V gene TRBV27 combines with J gene TRBJ1-2; TRBD1 might be the D (6 bases). CDR1 and CDR2 from the germline V gene are MNHEY and SMNVEV (reference sequence). The CDR3 contains 15 residues. V lost 5 bases to trimming and J lost 0 bases, with 13 bases between them. The CDR3: CASSPRGAANYGYTF. The CDR3, as DNA: TGTGCCAGCAGTCCCCGGGGGGCAGCTAACTATGGCTACACCTTC.

This clone was observed a handful of times. The genes are TRBV18 and TRBJ2-5; 11 bases match TRBD2. The CDR3 length is 15 residues. Losses at the gene ends were 4 bases for V and 5 bases for J; bases not matched to a gene: 6. Germline assignment: CDR1 KGHSH and CDR2 LQKENI. The CDR3 protein is CASSRTSGSLETQYF. The CDR3, as DNA: TGTGCCAGCTCACGAACTAGCGGGAGTCTTGAGACCCAGTACTTC.

The rearrangement links TRBV11-2 to TRBJ2-2; TRBD1 might be the D (6 bases). This CDR3 region has 14 residues. The V end was cut by 5 bases, the J end by 6 bases, with 13 bases between. CDR1 SGHAT and CDR2 FQNNGV come from the germline V gene. CDR3 protein: CASSVSWGPGELFF. CDR3 bases: TGTGCCAGCAGCGTCTCCTGGGGGCCCGGGGAGCTGTTTTTT. The full variable domain, with the rest looked up from reference TRBV11-2 and TRBJ2-2, is EAGVAQSPRYKIIEKRQSVAFWCNPISGHATLYWYQQILGQGPKLLIQFQNNGVVDDSQLPKDRFSAERLKGVDSTLKIQPAKLEDSAVYLCASSVSWGPGELFFGEGSRLTVL.

The chain is built from TRBV15 and TRBJ1-2, with D unclear. V was shortened by 1 base and J by 2 bases, with 14 bases between the two germline ends. Per the germline V gene, CDR1 is LNHNV and CDR2 is YYDKDF (reference sequence). This CDR3 region has 16 residues. This CDR3 reads CATSRGEGRLNYGYTF. The CDR3 DNA sequence: TGTGCCACCAGCAGAGGCGAGGGCAGGTTAAACTATGGCTACACCTTC.

This chain uses TRBV2 with TRBJ2-1; 7 bases are a match to TRBD2. CDR3 length equals 15 residues. V shed 7 bases, J shed 7 bases, and the junction held 13 bases outside the gene matches. CDR1 and CDR2 from the germline V gene are SNHLY and FYNNEI. CDR3 coding DNA: TGTGCCAGCACCCGGAAGAAGTGGGAGGGGAATGAGCAGTTCTTC. Translating gives CASTRKKWEGNEQFF.

In this sample, this clone turned up once. The chain combines TRBV7-2 with TRBJ2-1; D is uncertain. Per germline, CDR1 SGHTA and CDR2 FQGNSA. V lost 5 bases and J 9 bases, leaving 17 bases between the germline ends. The CDR3 is 14 amino acids. The chain's CDR3 is CASSLLSTGGEQFF. For the CDR3, the DNA is TGTGCCAGCAGCCTACTTTCGACTGGCGGTGAGCAGTTCTTC.

The chain combines TRBV9 with TRBJ1-2; D might be TRBD1 (6 bases). The CDR3 consists of 16 residues. V lost 0 bases and J 4 bases, leaving 16 bases between the germline ends. Germline V gene sequence: CDR1 SGDLS, CDR2 YYNGEE. CDR3 protein: CASSVVVGTQSYGYTF. The CDR3 DNA is TGTGCCAGCAGCGTAGTAGTCGGGACACAATCCTATGGCTACACCTTC.

This CDR3 is CASSSAGGTGSYEQYF. The CDR3 nucleotides read TGTGCCAGCAGTTCCGCCGGGGGGACAGGTTCCTACGAGCAGTACTTC. The chain combines TRBV27 with TRBJ2-7; TRBD1 might be the D (8 bases). The CDR3 is 16 amino acids. In germline, CDR1 is MNHEY, CDR2 SMNVEV (reference sequence). V shed 4 bases and J shed 1 base, with 17 bases lying between them.

The J gene is TRBJ2-1, the V gene TRBV27; 7 nucleotides align to TRBD2. The CDR3 length is 17 residues. CDR1 MNHEY and CDR2 SMNVEV come from the germline V gene (reference sequence). Germline trimming cut 8 bases from V and 5 bases from J; bases unmatched to any gene: 18. The CDR3 nucleotides are TGTGCCAGCGGCCTGAGAGCGGGATTGGTCAGCGACAATGAGCAGTTCTTC. Translation gives CASGLRAGLVSDNEQFF.

J is TRBJ2-5 and V is TRBV19; 11 bases agree with TRBD1. CDR1 is LNHDA, CDR2 SQIVND, per germline (reference sequence). The CDR3 is made up of 17 amino acids. The trim removed 6 bases at V and 4 bases at J, leaving 13 bases unmatched. The CDR3 sequence is CASSRGGQGGFRETQYF. CDR3 sequence (DNA): TGTGCCAGTAGCCGCGGGGGACAGGGGGGTTTCCGAGAGACCCAGTACTTC.

V usage is TRBV28 and J usage is TRBJ1-5, with 9 bases lining up with TRBD1. CDR3 length: 15 amino acids. Germline lookup yields CDR1 MDHEN and CDR2 SYDVKM. J lost 6 bases, V lost 5 bases, and 8 bases had no gene match. For the CDR3, the DNA is TGTGCCAGCAGTGATAGAACAGGGGGCCTTCAGCCCCAGCATTTT. Residues: CASSDRTGGLQPQHF.

The V gene is TRBV10-1, the J gene TRBJ2-7, with D unclear. V gave up 2 bases and J gave up 6 bases, with 11 bases separating them. The V gene's germline CDR1 is WNHNN and CDR2 SYGVQD (reference sequence). The CDR3 is made up of 13 amino acids. CDR3 region: CASSEGLIGEQYF. CDR3 DNA sequence: TGCGCCAGCAGTGAGGGGCTGATAGGCGAGCAGTACTTC.

This chain joins TRBV5-4 and TRBJ2-7, with TRBD1 matching 7 bases. This CDR3 contains 14 residues. CDR1 is SGHNT and CDR2 is YYREEE in the germline V gene (reference sequence). V was clipped by 4 bases and J by 0 bases; unmatched bases: 4. The CDR3 region is CASSRRDSSYEQYF. Written as DNA, the CDR3 is TGTGCCAGCAGCCGCCGGGACAGCTCCTACGAGCAGTACTTC.

The gene calls are TRBV19 and TRBJ2-7; D ambiguous. The CDR3 length is 14 residues. Trimming cost V 3 bases and J 2 bases, with 11 bases left between them. Germline lookup yields CDR1 LNHDA and CDR2 SQIVND (reference sequence). CDR3 nucleotides: TGTGCCAGTAGTATGCGTGTAGAAGCCTACGAGCAGTACTTC. Translated: CASSMRVEAYEQYF. The complete variable domain, with remaining parts taken from reference TRBV19 and TRBJ2-7, reads DGGITQSPKYLFRKEGQNVTLSCEQNLNHDAMYWYRQDPGQGLRLIYYSQIVNDFQKGDIAEGYSVSREKKESFPLTVTSAQKNPTAFYLCASSMRVEAYEQYFGPGTRLTVT.

This chain uses TRBV10-3 with TRBJ2-6; maybe TRBD1 (6 bases). The germline V gene has CDR1 ENHRY and CDR2 SYGVKD. This CDR3 contains 15 residues. V was trimmed by 3 bases and J by 1 base, leaving 7 bases between them. CDR3 sequence: CAISEGGSGANVLTF. Written as DNA, the CDR3 is TGTGCCATCAGTGAAGGGGGATCTGGGGCCAACGTCCTGACTTTC.

As regards this clone: One junction end disagrees with the germline gene, perhaps due to a read error. The genes are TRBV7-9 and TRBJ1-2; 7 bases match TRBD1. This CDR3 comprises 14 residues. CDR1 and CDR2 (germline): SEHNR, FQNEAQ (reference sequence). The CDR3 nucleotides read TGTTCCAGCAGCTTAGGGACAGTTGGCTATGGCTACACCTTC. Residues: CSSSLGTVGYGYTF.

Only a few counts were recorded for this clone. The V call is TRBV5-1, the J call TRBJ2-3; TRBD2 might be the D (6 bases). The V end lost 1 base, the J end lost 1 base, and 7 bases lay between the germline ends. The length of the CDR3 is 14 residues. Looked up from germline, CDR1 is SGHRS and CDR2 is YFSETQ. The CDR3 protein is CASSLSGGTDTQYF. The CDR3 DNA follows: TGCGCCAGCAGCTTGTCGGGGGGCACAGATACGCAGTATTTT.

The CDR3 region has the DNA TGTGCCAGCAGCTCGACTAGCGGGGGCTCCTACGAGCAGTACTTC. This gives the protein CASSSTSGGSYEQYF. J is TRBJ2-7 and V is TRBV7-9, with 12 bases aligning to TRBD2. CDR1 is SEHNR, CDR2 FQNEAQ, per germline (reference sequence). V trimming: 4 bases; J trimming: 0 bases; junction bases outside the gene matches: 1. This CDR3 is 15 amino acids long.

This clone was observed a handful of times. The chain has TRBV19 and TRBJ2-7; TRBD2 matches at 9 bases. There are 14 residues in the CDR3. Per germline, CDR1 LNHDA and CDR2 SQIVND (reference sequence). The trim removed 5 bases at V and 3 bases at J, leaving 5 bases unmatched. DNA of the CDR3: TGTGCCAGTAGTGCGGGACTAGCAGACTACGAGCAGTACTTC. It is translated as CASSAGLADYEQYF.

J is TRBJ1-1 and V is TRBV4-1; D is possibly TRBD1 (6 bases). The CDR3 length is 17 residues. Trimming removed 2 bases from V and 4 bases from J, with 20 bases in between. Germline V gene data show CDR1 as MGHRA and CDR2 as YSYEKL. The CDR3 DNA follows: TGCGCCAGCAGCCAATTGGACCCAGGAACAGGGTCCACTGAAGCTTTCTTT. This sequence encodes CASSQLDPGTGSTEAFF.

A note on this clone: One end of the junction fails to match germline, which may point to a read error. CDR3 residues: CASSEYRPRSFNEQFF. The CDR3, as DNA: TGTGCCAGCAGTGAATATCGCCCTAGATCCTTCAATGAGCAGTTCTTC. The genes are TRBV25-1 and TRBJ2-1, with D hard to call. Germline V lookup: CDR1 MGHDK, CDR2 SYGVNS. CDR3 length: 16 residues.

The chain has TRBV4-2 and TRBJ2-7; 10 bases map to TRBD2. The germline CDR1 and CDR2 sequences are LGHNA and YNFKEQ. Trimming cost V 0 bases and J 3 bases; bases outside gene matches: 5. The CDR3 is 16 amino acids. For the CDR3, the DNA is TGTGCCAGCAGCCAAGATCTAGCGGGAGTTTTCTACGAGCAGTACTTC. This gives the protein CASSQDLAGVFYEQYF.

This clone was counted once. The chain links TRBV4-3 to TRBJ2-7, with 7 bases aligning to TRBD2. There are 15 residues in the CDR3. Germline V gene lookup returns CDR1 LGHNA and CDR2 YSLEER. Trimming took 0 bases from V and 3 from J; bases not matched to a gene: 5. The CDR3: CASSQELAGVYEQYF. The CDR3 DNA is TGCGCCAGCAGCCAAGAGCTCGCGGGGGTCTACGAGCAGTACTTC.

This chain joins TRBV9 and TRBJ2-7; D ambiguous. Deletions cut 0 bases from V and 6 bases from J, with 13 bases between. Germline V CDR1 and CDR2: SGDLS, YYNGEE. The CDR3 runs to 14 residues. The CDR3 here is CASSVAGSLGEQYF. In DNA, the CDR3 is TGTGCCAGCAGCGTAGCGGGTAGCCTAGGCGAGCAGTACTTC.

The genes are TRBV5-1 and TRBJ2-7, with D possibly TRBD2 on 5 matching bases. The V end was cut by 1 base, the J end by 6 bases, with 11 bases between. This CDR3 is built from 13 residues. The germline gives CDR1 SGHRS, CDR2 YFSETQ. The CDR3 sequence: CASSLPGSVEQYF. CDR3 sequence (DNA): TGCGCCAGCAGCTTGCCGGGGTCGGTCGAGCAGTACTTC.

This chain joins TRBV9 and TRBJ2-2; D not resolved. The CDR3 contains 14 residues. CDR1 is SGDLS, CDR2 YYNGEE, per germline. V was shortened by 0 bases and J by 5 bases, with 8 bases between the two germline ends. The CDR3 coding sequence is TGTGCCAGCAGCGTAGGTCGAGCAACCGGGGAGCTGTTTTTT. Protein product: CASSVGRATGELFF.

The chain links TRBV28 to TRBJ1-5; D gene ambiguous. Trimming shortened V by 5 bases and J by 5 bases, and 13 bases separated the two germline ends. CDR3 length: 14 residues. Germline V lookup: CDR1 MDHEN, CDR2 SYDVKM. CDR3: CASSPPGFDQPQHF. The CDR3 DNA follows: TGTGCCAGCAGTCCACCGGGATTTGATCAGCCCCAGCATTTT.

The chain recombines TRBV7-9 with TRBJ2-2, with a possible D match to TRBD2 (5 bases). V lost 1 base and J 4 bases, leaving 13 bases between the germline ends. The germline V gene has CDR1 SEHNR and CDR2 FQNEAQ (reference sequence). The CDR3 totals 16 residues. The CDR3 nucleotides read TGTGCCAGCAGCTTAGGGGAAACTAGTCGCACCGGGGAGCTGTTTTTT. Its protein is CASSLGETSRTGELFF.